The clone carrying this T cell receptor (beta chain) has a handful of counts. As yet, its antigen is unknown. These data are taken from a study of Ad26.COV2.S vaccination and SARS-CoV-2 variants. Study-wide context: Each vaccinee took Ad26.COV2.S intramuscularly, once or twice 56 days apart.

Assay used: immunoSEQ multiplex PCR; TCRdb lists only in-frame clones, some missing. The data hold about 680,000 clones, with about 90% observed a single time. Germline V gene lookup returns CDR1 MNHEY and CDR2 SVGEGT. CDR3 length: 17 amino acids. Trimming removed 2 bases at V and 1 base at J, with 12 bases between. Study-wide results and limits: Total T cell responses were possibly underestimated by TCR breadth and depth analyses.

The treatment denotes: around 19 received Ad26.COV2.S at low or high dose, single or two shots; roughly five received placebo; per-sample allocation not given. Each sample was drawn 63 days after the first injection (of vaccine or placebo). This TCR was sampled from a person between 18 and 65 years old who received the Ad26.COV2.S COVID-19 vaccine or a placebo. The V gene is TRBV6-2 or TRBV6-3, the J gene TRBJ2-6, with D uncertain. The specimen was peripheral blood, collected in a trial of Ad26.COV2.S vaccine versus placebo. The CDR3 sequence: CASSYRSLLSGANVLTF. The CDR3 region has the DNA TGTGCCAGCAGTTACAGGAGTCTTCTATCTGGGGCCAACGTCCTGACTTTC.